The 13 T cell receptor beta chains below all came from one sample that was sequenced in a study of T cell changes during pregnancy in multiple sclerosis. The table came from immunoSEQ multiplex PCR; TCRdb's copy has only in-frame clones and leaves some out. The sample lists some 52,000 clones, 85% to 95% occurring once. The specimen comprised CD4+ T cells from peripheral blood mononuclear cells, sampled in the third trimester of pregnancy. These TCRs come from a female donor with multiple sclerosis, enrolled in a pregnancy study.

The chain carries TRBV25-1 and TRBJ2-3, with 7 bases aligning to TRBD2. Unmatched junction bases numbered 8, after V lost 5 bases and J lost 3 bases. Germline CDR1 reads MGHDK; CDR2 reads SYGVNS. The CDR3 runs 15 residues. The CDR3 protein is CASSPNGLETDTQYF. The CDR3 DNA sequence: TGTGCCAGCAGTCCCAACGGACTAGAAACAGATACGCAGTATTTT.

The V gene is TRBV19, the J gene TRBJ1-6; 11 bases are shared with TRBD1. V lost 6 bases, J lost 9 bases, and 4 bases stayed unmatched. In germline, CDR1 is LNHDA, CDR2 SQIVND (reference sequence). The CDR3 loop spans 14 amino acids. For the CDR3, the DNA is TGTGCCAGTAGGGGACAGGGGGATCGTTCACCCCTCCACTTT. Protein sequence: CASRGQGDRSPLHF.

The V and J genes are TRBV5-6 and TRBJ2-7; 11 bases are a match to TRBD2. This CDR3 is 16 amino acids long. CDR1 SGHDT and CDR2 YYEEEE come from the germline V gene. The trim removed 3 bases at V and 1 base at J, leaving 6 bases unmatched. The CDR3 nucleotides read TGTGCCAGCAGCTGGGCCGGGACTAGCGGATCCTACGAGCAGTACTTC. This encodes CASSWAGTSGSYEQYF.

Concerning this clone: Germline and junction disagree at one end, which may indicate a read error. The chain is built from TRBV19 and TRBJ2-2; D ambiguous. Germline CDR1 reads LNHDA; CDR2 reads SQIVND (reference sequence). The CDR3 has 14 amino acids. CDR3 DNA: TGTGCCAGTAAATGGAGCTGGAACGCCGGGGAGCTGTTTTTT. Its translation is CASKWSWNAGELFF.

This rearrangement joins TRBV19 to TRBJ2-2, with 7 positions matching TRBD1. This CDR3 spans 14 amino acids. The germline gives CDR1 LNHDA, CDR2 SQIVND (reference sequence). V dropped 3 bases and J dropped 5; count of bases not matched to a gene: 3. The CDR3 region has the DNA TGTGCCAGTAGTATCGGGACAGAGACCGGGGAGCTGTTTTTT. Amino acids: CASSIGTETGELFF.

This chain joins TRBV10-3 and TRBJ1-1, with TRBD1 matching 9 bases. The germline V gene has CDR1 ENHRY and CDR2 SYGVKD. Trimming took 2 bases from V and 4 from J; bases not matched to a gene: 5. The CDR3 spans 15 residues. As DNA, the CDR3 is TGTGCCATCAGTGAGGACAGGGGGGTTTTCACTGAAGCTTTCTTT. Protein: CAISEDRGVFTEAFF.

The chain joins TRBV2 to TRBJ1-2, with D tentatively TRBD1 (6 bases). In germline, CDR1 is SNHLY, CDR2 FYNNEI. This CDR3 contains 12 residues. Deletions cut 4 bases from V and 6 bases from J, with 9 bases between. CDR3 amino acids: CASSANRDGYTF. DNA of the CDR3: TGTGCCAGCAGTGCGAACAGGGATGGCTACACCTTC.

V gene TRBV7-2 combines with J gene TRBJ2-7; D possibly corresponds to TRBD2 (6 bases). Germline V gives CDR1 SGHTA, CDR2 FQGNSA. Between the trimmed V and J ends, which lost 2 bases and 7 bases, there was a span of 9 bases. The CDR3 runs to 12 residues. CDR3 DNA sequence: TGTGCCAGCAGCTTACAGGCGGGGGAGCAGTACTTC. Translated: CASSLQAGEQYF.

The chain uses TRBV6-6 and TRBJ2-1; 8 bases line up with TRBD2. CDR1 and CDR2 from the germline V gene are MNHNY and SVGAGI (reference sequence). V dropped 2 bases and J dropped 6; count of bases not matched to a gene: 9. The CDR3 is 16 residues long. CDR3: CASSYRSGGSPNEQFF. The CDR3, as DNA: TGTGCCAGCAGTTACCGGAGCGGGGGCTCCCCCAATGAGCAGTTCTTC.

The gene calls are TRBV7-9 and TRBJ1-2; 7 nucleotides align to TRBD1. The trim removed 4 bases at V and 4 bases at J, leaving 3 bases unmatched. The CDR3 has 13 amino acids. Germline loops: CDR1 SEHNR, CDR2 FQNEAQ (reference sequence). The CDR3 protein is CASSSRDSYGYTF. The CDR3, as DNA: TGTGCCAGCAGCTCCCGGGACAGCTATGGCTACACCTTC.

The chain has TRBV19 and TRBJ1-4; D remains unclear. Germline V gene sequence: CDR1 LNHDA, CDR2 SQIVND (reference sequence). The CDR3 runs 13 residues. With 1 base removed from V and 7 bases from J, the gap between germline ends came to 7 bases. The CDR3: CASSIVTSEKLFF. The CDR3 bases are TGTGCCAGTAGTATAGTCACGAGTGAAAAACTGTTTTTT.

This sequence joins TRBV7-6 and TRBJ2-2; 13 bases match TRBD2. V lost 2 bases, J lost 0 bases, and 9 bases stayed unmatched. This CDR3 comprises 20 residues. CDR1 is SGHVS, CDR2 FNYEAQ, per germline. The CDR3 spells CASSLPRLAGGLSNTGELFF. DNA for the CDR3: TGTGCCAGCAGCTTACCCCGACTAGCGGGGGGCCTATCGAACACCGGGGAGCTGTTTTTT.

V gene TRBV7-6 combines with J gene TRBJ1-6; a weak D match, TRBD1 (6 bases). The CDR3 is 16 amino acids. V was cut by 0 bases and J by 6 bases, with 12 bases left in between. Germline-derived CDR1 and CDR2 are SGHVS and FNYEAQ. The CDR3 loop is CASSLAQKGVNSPLHF. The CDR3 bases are TGTGCCAGCAGCTTAGCTCAGAAGGGGGTTAATTCACCCCTCCACTTT.